This TCR beta chain originates from a study of shared clonotypes between healthy human individuals. Regarding the study as a whole: The sampled material consisted only of blood, and tissue repertoires are likely to differ. Investigators expected sequencing depth to affect clonotype sharing among donors.

Unsorted PBMC DNA was run through sequencing on ten immunoSEQ deep assay plates. Assay used: immunoSEQ multiplex PCR; TCRdb lists only in-frame clones, some missing. The sample holds about half a million clones, approximately 79% seen once. On this clone itself: Its antigen remains unidentified.

CDR1 and CDR2 (germline): SGHAT, FQNNGV. This CDR3 region has 15 residues. Trimming cost V 5 bases and J 1 base; bases outside gene matches: 5. The genes are TRBV11-2 and TRBJ2-3, with TRBD1 matching 8 bases. The sequenced sample consisted of PBMCs. The clonotype originates from a woman aged 40 to 49 in good health. Some clones in this sample may be carry-over from other donors' samples. Here the CDR3 DNA reads TGTGCCAGCAGCCCCAGGGGGCTCGGCACAGATACGCAGTATTTT. Protein product: CASSPRGLGTDTQYF.